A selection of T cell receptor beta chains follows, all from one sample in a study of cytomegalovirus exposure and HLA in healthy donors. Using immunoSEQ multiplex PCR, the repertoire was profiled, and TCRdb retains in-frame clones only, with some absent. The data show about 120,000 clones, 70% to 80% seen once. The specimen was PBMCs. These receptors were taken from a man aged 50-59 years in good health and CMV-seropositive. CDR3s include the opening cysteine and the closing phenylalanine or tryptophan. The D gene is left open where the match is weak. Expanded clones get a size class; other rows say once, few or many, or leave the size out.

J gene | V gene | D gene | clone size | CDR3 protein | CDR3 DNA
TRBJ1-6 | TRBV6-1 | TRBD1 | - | CASIKTGAYNSPLHF | TGTGCCAGCATAAAGACAGGGGCTTATAATTCACCCCTCCACTTT
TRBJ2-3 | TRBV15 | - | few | CATSTPRTELSTDTQYF | TGTGCCACCAGCACCCCACGAACGGAGCTTAGCACAGATACGCAGTATTTT
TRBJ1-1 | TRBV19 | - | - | CASSPGGGANMNTEAFF | TGTGCCAGTAGTCCCGGGGGAGGGGCGAACATGAACACTGAAGCTTTCTTT
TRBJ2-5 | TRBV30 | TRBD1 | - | CAWSLGTGGSETQYF | TGTGCCTGGAGTCTTGGGACAGGGGGTTCGGAGACCCAGTACTTC
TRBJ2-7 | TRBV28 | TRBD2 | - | CASTLGGSSEQYF | TGTGCCAGCACCCTCGGGGGGTCATCCGAGCAGTACTTC
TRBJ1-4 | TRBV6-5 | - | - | CASRGATNEKLFF | TGTGCCAGCCGCGGTGCAACTAATGAAAAACTGTTTTTT
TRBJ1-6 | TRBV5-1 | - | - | CASSSGQIDSPLHF | TGCGCCAGCAGCTCAGGACAGATTGATTCACCCCTCCACTTT
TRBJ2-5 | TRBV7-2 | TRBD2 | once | CASSLEAGGRQETQYF | TGTGCCAGCAGCTTAGAGGCGGGGGGCCGCCAAGAGACCCAGTACTTC
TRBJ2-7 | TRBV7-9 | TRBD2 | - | CASSLPGGKSYEQYF | TGTGCCAGCAGCTTACCGGGAGGGAAGTCCTACGAGCAGTACTTC
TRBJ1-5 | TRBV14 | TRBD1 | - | CASSHIWDRKTNSNQPQHF | TGTGCCAGCAGCCATATCTGGGACAGGAAAACTAATAGCAATCAGCCCCAGCATTTT
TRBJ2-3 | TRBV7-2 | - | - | CASSTSEGDTQYF | TGTGCCAGCAGCACAAGTGAGGGAGATACGCAGTATTTT
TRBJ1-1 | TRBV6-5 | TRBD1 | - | CASSSLGTGRTEAFF | TGTGCCAGCAGTTCCCTTGGGACAGGGCGCACTGAAGCTTTCTTT
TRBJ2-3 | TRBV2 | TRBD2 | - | CASSRTSGSTDTQYF | TGTGCCAGCAGTAGGACTAGCGGAAGCACAGATACGCAGTATTTT
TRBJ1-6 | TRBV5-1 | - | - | CASSLTGSSNSPLHF | TGCGCCAGCAGCCTAACAGGGTCAAGTAATTCACCCCTCCACTTT
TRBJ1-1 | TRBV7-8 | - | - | CASSWRSREGTEAFF | TGTGCCAGCAGCTGGAGGTCCCGGGAGGGCACTGAAGCTTTCTTT
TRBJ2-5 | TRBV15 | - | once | CATSRDRDRVMGTQYF | TGTGCCACCAGCAGAGATCGGGATAGGGTGATGGGGACCCAGTACTTC
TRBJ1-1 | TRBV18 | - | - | CASSPMGARTEAFF | TGTGCCAGCTCACCGATGGGGGCACGGACTGAAGCTTTCTTT
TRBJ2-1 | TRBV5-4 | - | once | CASTHPRDRNEQFF | TGTGCCAGCACCCACCCGCGGGACCGCAATGAGCAGTTCTTC
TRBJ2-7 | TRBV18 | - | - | CASSPSGTSYEQYF | TGTGCCAGCTCCCCCTCCGGGACATCCTACGAGCAGTACTTC
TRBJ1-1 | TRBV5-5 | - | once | CASKYYTGLNTEAFF | TGTGCCAGCAAATATTACACAGGGTTAAACACTGAAGCTTTCTTT
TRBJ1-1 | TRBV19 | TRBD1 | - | CASSIQGAMRGTEAFF | TGTGCCAGTAGTATACAGGGGGCTATGCGGGGCACTGAAGCTTTCTTT
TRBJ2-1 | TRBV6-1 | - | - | CASSESSNNEQFF | TGTGCCAGCAGTGAAAGTAGCAACAATGAGCAGTTCTTC
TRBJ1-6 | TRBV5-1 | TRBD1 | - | CASSSGQVNSPLHF | TGCGCCAGCAGCTCCGGACAGGTTAATTCACCCCTCCACTTT
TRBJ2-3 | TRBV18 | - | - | CASSPVGTDTQYF | TGTGCCAGCTCACCAGTAGGCACAGATACGCAGTATTTT
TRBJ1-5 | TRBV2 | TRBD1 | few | CASRGFQGASQPQHF | TGTGCCAGCAGGGGTTTCCAGGGGGCGAGTCAGCCCCAGCATTTT
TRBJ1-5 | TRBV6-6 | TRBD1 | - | CASSLGGTEGNQPQHF | TGTGCCAGCAGCCTAGGAGGGACAGAAGGTAATCAGCCCCAGCATTTT
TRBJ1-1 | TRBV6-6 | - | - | CASTRGGGTEAFF | TGTGCCAGCACTAGGGGTGGTGGCACTGAAGCTTTCTTT
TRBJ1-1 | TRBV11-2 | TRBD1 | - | CASSLAPGGTFF | TGTGCCAGCAGCTTAGCGCCAGGGGGAACTTTCTTT
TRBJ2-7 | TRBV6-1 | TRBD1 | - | CASSRGQGAMYEQYF | TGTGCCAGCAGTAGAGGGCAGGGGGCTATGTACGAGCAGTACTTC
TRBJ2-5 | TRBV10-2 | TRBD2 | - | CASSGGSGRPAGTQYF | TGCGCCAGCAGTGGGGGTAGCGGGCGGCCAGCGGGGACCCAGTACTTC
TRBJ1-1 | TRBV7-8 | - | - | CASSTGGTEAFF | TGTGCCAGCAGCACGGGGGGGACTGAAGCTTTCTTT
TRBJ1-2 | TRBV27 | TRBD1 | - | CASSPRTGGQYGYTF | TGTGCCAGCAGCCCACGGACAGGGGGCCAGTATGGCTACACCTTC
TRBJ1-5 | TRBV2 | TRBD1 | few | CASSGGTGRQPQHF | TGTGCCAGCAGTGGCGGGACAGGGCGTCAGCCCCAGCATTTT
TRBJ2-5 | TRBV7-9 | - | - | CASSARDSLYQETQYF | TGTGCCAGCAGCGCTCGGGACTCTCTGTACCAAGAGACCCAGTACTTC
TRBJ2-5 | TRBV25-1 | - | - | CASSGYLPQETQYF | TGTGCCAGCAGTGGCTATTTACCTCAAGAGACCCAGTACTTC
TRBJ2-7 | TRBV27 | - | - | CASSLFGQGNYYEQYF | TGTGCCAGCAGTTTATTTGGGCAGGGGAATTACTACGAGCAGTACTTC
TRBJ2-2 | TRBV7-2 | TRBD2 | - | CASSPHGSGGASTGELFF | TGTGCCAGCAGCCCCCACGGGAGCGGGGGGGCCAGCACCGGGGAGCTGTTTTTT
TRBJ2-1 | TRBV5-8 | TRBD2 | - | CASRPTGTSANNEQFF | TGTGCCAGCAGACCGACCGGGACTAGCGCGAACAATGAGCAGTTCTTC
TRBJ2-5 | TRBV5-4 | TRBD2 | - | CASSFRAGAQETQYF | TGTGCCAGCAGCTTCCGAGCGGGGGCCCAAGAGACCCAGTACTTC
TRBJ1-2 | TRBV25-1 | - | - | CASSGSYTGLTLGGYTF | TGTGCCAGCAGTGGGAGCTATACGGGACTCACCCTCGGGGGCTACACCTTC
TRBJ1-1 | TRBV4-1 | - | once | CASSQEVGGLYLRTEAFF | TGCGCCAGCAGCCAAGAGGTGGGGGGGCTGTATCTTAGGACTGAAGCTTTCTTT
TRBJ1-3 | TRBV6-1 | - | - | CASSEVSAGSGNTIYF | TGTGCCAGCAGTGAAGTGTCGGCAGGCTCTGGAAACACCATATATTTT
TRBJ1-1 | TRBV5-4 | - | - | CASSLDGPYTEAFF | TGTGCCAGCAGCTTGGATGGCCCCTACACTGAAGCTTTCTTT
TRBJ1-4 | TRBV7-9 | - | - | CASSYLSGAGQGNEKLFF | TGTGCCAGCAGCTACCTTTCGGGCGCCGGCCAGGGTAATGAAAAACTGTTTTTT
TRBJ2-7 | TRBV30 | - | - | CAWNRGGSYEQYF | TGTGCCTGGAACAGGGGGGGCTCCTACGAGCAGTACTTC
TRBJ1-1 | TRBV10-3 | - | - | CASRVKGTEAFF | TGTGCCTCCCGAGTAAAGGGGACTGAAGCTTTCTTT
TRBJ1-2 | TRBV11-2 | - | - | CASSHSGGGGYTF | TGTGCCAGCAGCCACTCCGGGGGTGGGGGCTACACCTTC
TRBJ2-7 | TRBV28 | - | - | CASSLYIRGGGEQYF | TGTGCCAGCAGTTTATATATCCGGGGAGGTGGCGAGCAGTACTTC
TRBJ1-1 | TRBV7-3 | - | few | CASSSGVGDTEAFF | TGTGCCAGCAGTTCAGGGGTAGGGGACACTGAAGCTTTCTTT
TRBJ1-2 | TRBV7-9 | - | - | CASKGGGKDYGYTF | TGTGCCAGCAAAGGAGGAGGGAAGGACTATGGCTACACCTTC
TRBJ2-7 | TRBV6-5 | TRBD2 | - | CASRYTLAGGPGEQYF | TGTGCCAGCAGATACACACTAGCGGGAGGGCCCGGGGAGCAGTACTTC